This is a list of T cell receptor beta chains from one sample in a study of cytomegalovirus exposure and HLA in healthy donors. Clones were read by immunoSEQ multiplex PCR, and TCRdb kept only the in-frame ones, dropping some. The table has around 150,000 clones, 77% seen once. Material: PBMCs. Source of these receptors: a woman aged 30 to 39 in good health and CMV-seronegative. The CDR3 runs from the conserved cysteine through the conserved F or W. The D gene is left open where the match is weak. The size entry is marked missing in some rows and otherwise reads once, few, many or a size class.

TRBJ2-5 | TRBV7-6 | NA | NA | CASSLAPVETQYF | TGTGCCAGCAGCTTAGCGCCGGTAGAGACCCAGTACTTC
TRBJ1-2 | TRBV7-3 | few | TRBD1 | CASSLGGQGYGYTF | TGTGCCAGCAGCTTAGGTGGACAGGGCTATGGCTACACCTTC
TRBJ1-6 | TRBV18 | once | NA | CASSLKMVDYNSPLHF | TGTGCCAGCTCACTCAAAATGGTAGACTATAATTCGCCCCTCCACTTT
TRBJ2-3 | TRBV7-9 | NA | TRBD2 | CASSLPGLAGGNTQYF | TGTGCCAGCAGCTTACCGGGACTAGCGGGGGGGAATACGCAGTATTTT
TRBJ1-1 | TRBV18 | NA | NA | CASSLDRFLGEAFF | TGTGCCAGCTCACTCGACAGGTTTTTAGGTGAAGCTTTCTTT
TRBJ1-2 | TRBV6-1 | NA | NA | CASSPERGFTGGYTF | TGTGCCAGCAGTCCGGAACGGGGTTTCACGGGAGGCTACACCTTC
TRBJ2-7 | TRBV7-9 | NA | TRBD2 | CASSSMTGRDEQYF | TGTGCCAGCAGCTCCATGACGGGGAGGGACGAGCAGTACTTC
TRBJ1-1 | TRBV7-9 | NA | NA | CASSTMSMNTEAFF | TGTGCCAGCAGCACCATGAGCATGAACACTGAAGCTTTCTTT
TRBJ2-1 | TRBV5-8 | NA | NA | CASETRLGSTAQFF | TGTGCCAGCGAGACGCGTCTTGGGAGCACGGCGCAGTTCTTC
TRBJ2-5 | TRBV4-2 | NA | TRBD2 | CASSHGEAGGTETQYF | TGTGCCAGCAGCCACGGGGAAGCGGGGGGAACGGAGACCCAGTACTTC
TRBJ2-4 | TRBV10-3 | NA | NA | CAISEISLGGIQYF | TGTGCCATCAGTGAAATCTCCTTAGGGGGCATTCAGTACTTC
TRBJ2-1 | TRBV19 | NA | NA | CASRLDPNSYNEQFF | TGTGCCAGTAGACTAGACCCCAACTCCTACAATGAGCAGTTCTTC
TRBJ2-2 | TRBV29-1 | NA | TRBD2 | CSVSGGQPTGELFF | TGCAGCGTTAGCGGGGGGCAGCCTACCGGGGAGCTGTTTTTT
TRBJ1-5 | TRBV7-9 | NA | NA | CASSSLDSYSNQPQHF | TGTGCCAGCAGCTCTCTCGACAGTTATAGCAATCAGCCCCAGCATTTT
TRBJ2-5 | TRBV5-6 | NA | TRBD1 | CASSLFRPGGAKTQYF | TGTGCCAGCAGCTTATTCCGACCAGGGGGCGCGAAGACCCAGTACTTC
TRBJ2-1 | TRBV5-1 | NA | TRBD2 | CASTVTSGGALEQFF | TGCGCCAGCACCGTAACTAGCGGGGGGGCCCTTGAGCAGTTCTTC
TRBJ2-1 | TRBV13 | NA | TRBD1 | CASSPTTGVRNEQFF | TGTGCCAGCAGCCCAACGACAGGGGTTAGGAATGAGCAGTTCTTC